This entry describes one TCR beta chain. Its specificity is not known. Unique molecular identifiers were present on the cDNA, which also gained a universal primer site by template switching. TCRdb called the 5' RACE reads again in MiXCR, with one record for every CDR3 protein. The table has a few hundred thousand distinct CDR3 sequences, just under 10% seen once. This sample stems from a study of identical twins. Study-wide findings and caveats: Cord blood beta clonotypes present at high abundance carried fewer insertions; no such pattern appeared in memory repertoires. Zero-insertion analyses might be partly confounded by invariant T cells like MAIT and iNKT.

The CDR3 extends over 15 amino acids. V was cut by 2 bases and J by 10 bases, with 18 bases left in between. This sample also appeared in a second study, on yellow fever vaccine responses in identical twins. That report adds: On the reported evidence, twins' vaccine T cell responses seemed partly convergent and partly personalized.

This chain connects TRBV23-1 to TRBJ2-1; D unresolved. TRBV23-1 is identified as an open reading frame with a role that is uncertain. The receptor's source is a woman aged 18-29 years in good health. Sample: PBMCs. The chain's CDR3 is CASSQTLPSGLEQFF. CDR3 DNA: TGCGCCAGCAGTCAAACCCTCCCTTCGGGTCTCGAGCAGTTCTTC.